The 26 T cell receptor beta chains below were found in one sample sequenced in a study of shared clonotypes between healthy human individuals. This table comes from immunoSEQ multiplex PCR, and its TCRdb copy is limited to in-frame clones, with some not included. In the table there are approximately 470,000 clones, about 78% of which are singletons. Material for sequencing was PBMCs. The receptors were sampled from a woman between 40 and 50 years old in good health. Some clones in this sample may be carry-over from other donors' samples.

For the CDR3, the DNA is TGTGCCAGCAATCCCACCCGGCGGGAGTTAGATACGCAGTATTTT. Amino acids: CASNPTRRELDTQYF. J is TRBJ2-3 and V is TRBV6-5, with 7 bases matching TRBD2. Germline V lookup: CDR1 MNHEY, CDR2 SVGAGI. The CDR3 totals 15 residues. J lost 5 bases, V lost 7 bases, and 12 bases had no gene match.

The chain links TRBV5-4 to TRBJ2-3; 11 bases are a match to TRBD2. Trimming took 4 bases from V and 4 from J; bases not matched to a gene: 8. This CDR3 contains 16 residues. Germline V gene data show CDR1 as SGHNT and CDR2 as YYREEE (reference sequence). The CDR3 reads CASSLPTSGTADTQYF. The CDR3 DNA reads TGTGCCAGCAGCCTTCCGACTAGCGGGACGGCAGATACGCAGTATTTT.

The genes are TRBV30 and TRBJ1-1; D is perhaps TRBD1 (6 bases). Trimming shortened V by 2 bases and J by 6 bases, and 19 bases separated the two germline ends. CDR1 is GTSNPN and CDR2 is SVGIG in the germline V gene (reference sequence). There are 15 residues in the CDR3. This CDR3 reads CAWSLKGTRSSEAFF. CDR3 coding DNA: TGTGCCTGGAGTTTAAAGGGGACACGGTCCTCTGAAGCTTTCTTT.

J is TRBJ1-2 and V is TRBV2; the D gene is possibly TRBD1 (6 bases). Trimming removed 6 bases from V and 7 bases from J, with 15 bases in between. Germline CDR1 SNHLY, CDR2 FYNNEI. The CDR3 extends over 13 amino acids. CDR3 region: CASRRGLLGGYTF. The DNA for the CDR3 is TGTGCCAGCAGGCGGGGGCTGCTAGGTGGCTACACCTTC. Supplemented by reference TRBV2 and TRBJ1-2, the full variable domain reads EPEVTQTPSHQVTQMGQEVILRCVPISNHLYFYWYRQILGQKVEFLVSFYNNEISEKSEIFDDQFSVERPDGSNFTLKIRSTKLEDSAMYFCASRRGLLGGYTFGSGTRLTVV.

The chain joins TRBV9 to TRBJ2-6; 15 nucleotides line up with TRBD2. V lost 3 bases and J lost 2; bases outside the gene matches: 9. CDR1 is SGDLS, CDR2 YYNGEE, per germline. CDR3 length: 20 residues. In DNA form, the CDR3 reads TGTGCCAGCAGCGCCTCCGGGACTAGCGGGAGGATTACTGGGGCCAACGTCCTGACTTTC. It encodes CASSASGTSGRITGANVLTF.

With respect to this clone: Only one base separates this from a far larger clonotype, so it likely reflects a read error. This same CDR3 is encoded by further DNA sequences in the sample. This chain connects TRBV4-2 to TRBJ2-6, with 7 bases aligning to TRBD2. CDR3 length: 16 residues. The V gene's germline CDR1 is LGHNA and CDR2 YNFKEQ. The CDR3 nucleotides read TGTGCCAGCAGCCAAGATCTAGGGAGCGGGGCCAACGTCCTGACCTTC. Translated: CASSQDLGSGANVLTF.

V gene TRBV27 combines with J gene TRBJ2-1; TRBD2 matches 13 bases. The V gene end was trimmed by 7 bases and the J gene end by 6 bases; junction bases not matched to a gene: 6. The CDR3 runs 15 residues. Germline loops: CDR1 MNHEY, CDR2 SMNVEV (reference sequence). This CDR3 is CASTPGLAGSNEQFF. CDR3 nucleotide sequence: TGTGCCAGCACCCCGGGACTAGCGGGGAGCAATGAGCAGTTCTTC.

The rearrangement uses TRBV25-1 and TRBJ2-3; no firm D call. This CDR3 contains 12 residues. Germline V lookup: CDR1 MGHDK, CDR2 SYGVNS. Trimming pared 6 bases from V and 5 bases from J, leaving 9 bases between. CDR3 sequence: CASRGKGDTQYF. The DNA for the CDR3 is TGTGCCAGCAGGGGAAAAGGAGATACGCAGTATTTT.

The chain links TRBV10-3 to TRBJ2-5, with no clear D. The germline V gene encodes CDR1 ENHRY and CDR2 SYGVKD. V was cut by 6 bases and J by 4 bases, with 15 bases left in between. CDR3 size: 14 residues. The CDR3, as DNA: TGTGCCATCAGGGACGAGCGTCTCCTAGAGACCCAGTACTTC. Translated: CAIRDERLLETQYF.

The CDR3 region is CASSVGTEGAGYTF. The CDR3 bases are TGTGCCAGCAGCGTTGGGACAGAAGGTGCGGGCTACACCTTC. V is TRBV6-5 and J is TRBJ1-2, with 7 bases that match TRBD1. CDR3 size: 14 residues. Unmatched junction bases numbered 12, after V lost 6 bases and J lost 8 bases. Germline CDR1 is MNHEY and CDR2 is SVGAGI.

The rearrangement links TRBV5-1 to TRBJ2-1, with TRBD2 matching over 9 bases. The CDR3 is 18 amino acids. V gave up 1 base and J gave up 8 bases; unmatched junction bases: 16. The germline V gene has CDR1 SGHRS and CDR2 YFSETQ. The CDR3 nucleotides are TGCGCCAGCAGCTTGCCAGGTGCTGCGGGAGGGCCAGGTGATGAGCAGTTCTTC. Protein: CASSLPGAAGGPGDEQFF.

The V and J genes are TRBV6-1 and TRBJ1-1, with D uncertain. V was pared by 4 bases and J by 4 bases, with 7 bases between. Germline CDR1 reads MNHNS; CDR2 reads SASEGT. This CDR3 spans 12 amino acids. The CDR3 is CASSARSTEAFF. The CDR3 nucleotides are TGTGCCAGCAGTGCCCGTTCCACTGAAGCTTTCTTT.

This chain connects TRBV5-1 to TRBJ2-3, with 8 bases aligning to TRBD2. The germline V gene has CDR1 SGHRS and CDR2 YFSETQ. The CDR3 is made up of 16 amino acids. Trimming removed 3 bases from V and 1 base from J; junction bases left unmatched: 7. CDR3 coding DNA: TGCGCCAGCAGCTCAAAACTAGCGGAGGGCACAGATACGCAGTATTTT. Protein product: CASSSKLAEGTDTQYF.

The rearrangement uses TRBV25-1 and TRBJ2-5, with a possible D match to TRBD1 (5 bases). The tail of the sequence fits TRBJ2-7 better, so the J call may be wrong. CDR1 is MGHDK and CDR2 is SYGVNS in the germline V gene. CDR3 length: 14 amino acids. The CDR3 coding sequence is TGTGCCAGCAGTGACCTGACAGAAGCATACGAGCAGTACTTC. Amino acids: CASSDLTEAYEQYF.

The chain recombines TRBV4-3 with TRBJ2-2; 9 bases are a match to TRBD2. Germline lookup yields CDR1 LGHNA and CDR2 YSLEER. The CDR3 totals 16 residues. The J segment lost 5 bases and the V segment lost 2 bases, leaving 6 bases of the junction unmatched. This CDR3 is CASSQYSGSRTGELFF. The CDR3 bases are TGCGCCAGCAGCCAATATAGCGGGAGTCGGACCGGGGAGCTGTTTTTT.

J is TRBJ2-1 and V is TRBV6-4; no clear D. This CDR3 comprises 11 residues. Trimming shortened V by 2 bases and J by 8 bases, and 4 bases separated the two germline ends. The V gene's germline CDR1 is MRHNA and CDR2 SNTAGT. The CDR3 coding sequence is TGTGCCAGCAGTGACGGGCATGAGCAGTTCTTC. This translates into CASSDGHEQFF.

Notes on this clone: Other DNA sequences of this sample code for an identical CDR3. The rearrangement links TRBV5-6 to TRBJ2-7, with no clear D. The CDR3 covers 12 residues. The V end lost 0 bases, the J end lost 2 bases, and 3 bases lay between the germline ends. The germline V gene has CDR1 SGHDT and CDR2 YYEEEE. DNA for the CDR3: TGTGCCAGCAGCTTGGGAGCCTACGAGCAGTACTTC. Amino acid sequence: CASSLGAYEQYF.

V is TRBV7-2 and J is TRBJ2-5; 7 bases are a match to TRBD1. This CDR3 has 17 residues. Per the germline V gene, CDR1 is SGHTA and CDR2 is FQGNSA. V lost 4 bases to trimming and J lost 0 bases; unmatched junction nucleotides: 11. For the CDR3, the DNA is TGTGCCAGCAGCTCCCGACCGGGACAGCAGTACCAAGAGACCCAGTACTTC. Residues: CASSSRPGQQYQETQYF.

This chain links TRBV30 with TRBJ1-4; D uncertain. CDR1 is GTSNPN, CDR2 SVGIG, per germline (reference sequence). This CDR3 contains 15 residues. Deletions cut 1 base from V and 0 bases from J, with 9 bases between. CDR3 in amino acids: CAWSGVFATNEKLFF. The CDR3 bases are TGTGCCTGGAGTGGGGTCTTTGCAACTAATGAAAAACTGTTTTTT.

V and J are TRBV12-5 and TRBJ2-1; the D gene could be TRBD1 or TRBD2 (5 bases each). Trimming took 3 bases from V and 9 from J, leaving 6 bases between them. Germline V lookup: CDR1 LGHNT, CDR2 FRNRAP. The CDR3 runs to 11 residues. CDR3 sequence (DNA): TGTGCTAGTGGTTTCGGGACTGAGCAGTTCTTC. Encoded protein: CASGFGTEQFF.

This clone was counted between two and nine times. The chain joins TRBV28 to TRBJ2-1; D perhaps matches TRBD2 (6 bases). The V and J ends lost 3 bases and 6 bases respectively, with 18 bases between them. Germline CDR1 reads MDHEN; CDR2 reads SYDVKM. The CDR3 is 16 amino acids. The DNA of the CDR3 is TGTGCCAGCAGTTTTGCCGGGGCTAGCGCAACCAATGAGCAGTTCTTC. It translates to CASSFAGASATNEQFF.

The chain employs TRBV7-9 and TRBJ1-1; a weak D match, TRBD1 (5 bases). V was pared by 0 bases and J by 4 bases, with 12 bases between. The CDR3 runs to 15 residues. Looked up from germline, CDR1 is SEHNR and CDR2 is FQNEAQ (reference sequence). The CDR3 loop reads CASSLAGAPATEAFF. DNA of the CDR3: TGTGCCAGCAGCTTAGCAGGGGCGCCGGCCACTGAAGCTTTCTTT.

The chain employs TRBV4-1 and TRBJ2-3, with 15 nucleotides matching TRBD2. Germline lookup yields CDR1 MGHRA and CDR2 YSYEKL. There are 17 residues in the CDR3. J lost 1 base, V lost 5 bases, and 4 bases had no gene match. The CDR3 region has the DNA TGCGCCAGCAGCTGGACTAGCGGGAGGGCCCGCACAGATACGCAGTATTTT. Protein product: CASSWTSGRARTDTQYF.

The chain couples TRBV7-2 to TRBJ2-7; 9 bases map to TRBD2. CDR1 is SGHTA and CDR2 is FQGNSA in the germline V gene. The trim removed 3 bases at V and 2 bases at J, leaving 2 bases unmatched. The CDR3 spans 14 residues. The CDR3 sequence is CASSLGGRAYEQYF. In nucleotides, the CDR3 is TGTGCCAGCAGCTTGGGCGGGAGGGCCTACGAGCAGTACTTC.

This clone was recorded a few times. The V call is TRBV6-1, the J call TRBJ1-1; 7 bases agree with TRBD1. Trimming removed 4 bases from V and 1 base from J; junction bases left unmatched: 3. Germline CDR1 MNHNS, CDR2 SASEGT. The CDR3 has 14 amino acids. The CDR3 sequence is CASSGDSRNTEAFF. The CDR3 region has the DNA TGTGCCAGCAGTGGGGACAGTCGGAACACTGAAGCTTTCTTT.

The sample holds a few counts of this clone. The V gene is TRBV19, the J gene TRBJ1-1; TRBD1 matches at 9 bases. Germline-derived CDR1 and CDR2 are LNHDA and SQIVND (reference sequence). After removal of 5 bases from V and 3 bases from J, the junction contained 7 bases not matched to a gene. This CDR3 has 15 residues. CDR3 nucleotide sequence: TGTGCCAGTAGTGAACAGGGGGCGGCGTACACTGAAGCTTTCTTT. Protein product: CASSEQGAAYTEAFF.